The entry below gives a single TCR beta chain sequence along with its context. The antigen is undetermined. TCRdb redid the calling of the 5' RACE reads with MiXCR, one entry per CDR3 protein. Found here are about 340,000 distinct CDR3 sequences, about 20% of them singletons; the top ten hold around 14%. The data were taken from a study of CD8 T cells in ankylosing spondylitis. Points from the study as a whole: Disease-linked clones reportedly showed significant enrichment in matched ankylosing spondylitis synovial fluid.

Germline CDR1 is ENHRY and CDR2 is SYGVKD. The ends were cut back, 11 bases at V and 6 bases at J, with 8 bases in the middle. CDR3 length: 9 residues. This rearrangement joins TRBV10-3 to TRBJ2-7; D remains ambiguous. Sequencing was performed on blood, either unsorted or a sorted T cell fraction (not recorded which). This clonotype was obtained from a male donor with ankylosing spondylitis or in good health (not recorded which). The CDR3 spells CALRGEQYF. The CDR3 DNA is TGTGCCCTGCGTGGCGAGCAGTACTTC.